Each of the 19 T cell receptor beta chains below was sequenced from the same sample in a study of T-cell memory formation after mild COVID-19. One entry per CDR3 protein results from TCRdb running MiXCR on the 5' RACE reads. The data contain about 140,000 distinct CDR3 sequences, 11% to 15% of them singletons. Sequenced sample: PBMCs or a T cell subset sorted from them (not recorded which). The receptors were gathered from an adult woman who had mild COVID-19 (a few samples of this study predate the infection). Cell type and time point are not known.

This chain connects TRBV15 to TRBJ2-7, with D possibly TRBD1 on 5 matching bases. CDR3 length: 14 amino acids. Trimming pared 4 bases from V and 2 bases from J, leaving 12 bases between. Germline CDR1 LNHNV, CDR2 YYDKDF (reference sequence). In DNA form, the CDR3 reads TGTGCCACCAGCATAGGGGATGTCACCTACGAGCAGTACTTC. Protein: CATSIGDVTYEQYF. The whole variable domain, remainder taken from reference TRBV15 and TRBJ2-7, is DAMVIQNPRYQVTQFGKPVTLSCSQTLNHNVMYWYQQKSSQAPKLLFHYYDKDFNNEADTPDNFQSRRPNTSFCFLDIRSPGLGDTAMYLCATSIGDVTYEQYFGPGTRLTVT.

This clonotype was counted a few times. The genes are TRBV6-6 and TRBJ2-7, with 10 bases identical to TRBD1. Looked up from germline, CDR1 is MNHNY and CDR2 is SVGAGI (reference sequence). Trimming removed 3 bases from V and 4 bases from J; junction bases left unmatched: 12. This CDR3 spans 17 amino acids. CDR3 residues: CASSYLARGTGAYEQYF. DNA for the CDR3: TGTGCCAGCAGTTATCTCGCGAGGGGGACAGGGGCGTACGAGCAGTACTTC.

The J gene is TRBJ2-1, the V gene TRBV12-3 or TRBV12-4, with 8 bases lining up with TRBD2. The length of the CDR3 is 16 residues. With V trimmed by 6 bases and J by 8 bases, 15 bases remained unmatched. The DNA of the CDR3 is TGTGCCAGCAGCCGCCCGGGGGGCGGGAGGTTAGATGAGCAGTTCTTC. Its translation is CASSRPGGGRLDEQFF.

This clonotype has more than one count but fewer than ten. The chain couples TRBV7-9 to TRBJ1-1; 7 bases are a match to TRBD1. The trim removed 5 bases at V and 0 bases at J, leaving 6 bases unmatched. The CDR3 is 15 residues long. Germline V gene sequence: CDR1 SEHNR, CDR2 FQNEAQ (reference sequence). As DNA, the CDR3 is TGTGCCAGCAGCCTTAGGACAGGATTGAACACTGAAGCTTTCTTT. This translates into CASSLRTGLNTEAFF.

This clonotype was seen only a few times. The rearrangement uses TRBV7-9 and TRBJ2-1; 10 bases line up with TRBD2. CDR3 length: 14 amino acids. CDR1 and CDR2 from the germline V gene are SEHNR and FQNEAQ (reference sequence). The CDR3 protein is CASAASGSNYEQFF. The CDR3 DNA follows: TGTGCTTCCGCGGCTAGCGGGAGTAACTATGAGCAGTTCTTC.

This chain links TRBV9 with TRBJ2-5; 9 nucleotides match TRBD1. CDR1 is SGDLS, CDR2 YYNGEE, per germline. The junction had 11 bases not matched to a gene; V was cut back by 0 bases and J by 5 bases. The CDR3 runs 17 residues. In DNA form, the CDR3 reads TGTGCCAGCAGCGTAGGAGCGGGGACAGGGAGTTTGGAGACCCAGTACTTC. This gives the protein CASSVGAGTGSLETQYF. Filled out from reference TRBV9 and TRBJ2-5, the complete variable domain reads DSGVTQTPKHLITATGQRVTLRCSPRSGDLSVYWYQQSLDQGLQFLIQYYNGEERAKGNILERFSAQQFPDLHSELNLSSLELGDSALYFCASSVGAGTGSLETQYFGPGTRLLVL.

The sample holds a few counts of this clonotype. V gene TRBV4-3 combines with J gene TRBJ2-1, with D hard to call. Germline V gene data show CDR1 as LGHNA and CDR2 as YSLEER. V gave up 6 bases and J gave up 0 bases, with 9 bases separating them. This CDR3 spans 14 amino acids. In nucleotides, the CDR3 is TGCGCCAGCAGTCCTATTAGCTCCTACAATGAGCAGTTCTTC. Protein sequence: CASSPISSYNEQFF.

This clonotype was counted only a few times. The V gene is TRBV13, the J gene TRBJ2-5, with 7 bases aligning to TRBD2. CDR1 PRHDT and CDR2 FYEKMQ come from the germline V gene (reference sequence). The CDR3 runs to 16 residues. After removal of 0 bases from V and 4 bases from J, the junction contained 8 bases not matched to a gene. As DNA, the CDR3 is TGTGCCAGCAGCTTAGGCCCCCGCGGGGGTCGAGAGACCCAGTACTTC. This translates into CASSLGPRGGRETQYF. Using reference TRBV13 and TRBJ2-5 for the parts outside the CDR3, the full variable domain is AAGVIQSPRHLIKEKRETATLKCYPIPRHDTVYWYQQGPGQDPQFLISFYEKMQSDKGSIPDRFSAQQFSDYHSELNMSSLELGDSALYFCASSLGPRGGRETQYFGPGTRLLVL.

This sequence joins TRBV9 and TRBJ1-4; D perhaps matches TRBD1 (6 bases). V lost 7 bases and J lost 1, with 14 bases in between. CDR1 and CDR2 from the germline V gene are SGDLS and YYNGEE. The CDR3 runs 15 residues. The CDR3: CASAPKGGTNEKLFF. In nucleotides, the CDR3 is TGTGCCAGCGCACCAAAGGGGGGAACTAATGAAAAACTGTTTTTT.

DNA for the CDR3: TGTGCCAGCAGTTTTGCAGGGCCCAGGGGTAGCTCCTACGAGCAGTACTTC. Amino acids: CASSFAGPRGSSYEQYF. The genes are TRBV27 and TRBJ2-7; the D gene is possibly TRBD1 (6 bases). V was cut by 3 bases and J by 0 bases, with 18 bases left in between. The CDR3 runs 17 residues. Per germline, CDR1 MNHEY and CDR2 SMNVEV (reference sequence).

This chain connects TRBV24-1 to TRBJ2-3; the match to TRBD2 covers 14 bases. Germline V CDR1 and CDR2: KGHDR, SFDVKD. CDR3 length: 19 residues. With V trimmed by 3 bases and J by 4 bases, 11 bases remained unmatched. CDR3 region: CATSDPPGLAGDWPDTQYF. CDR3 DNA: TGTGCCACCAGTGATCCCCCGGGACTAGCGGGAGATTGGCCAGATACGCAGTATTTT.

The rearrangement uses TRBV20-1 and TRBJ2-7; 10 bases are shared with TRBD2. This CDR3 region has 18 residues. Germline lookup yields CDR1 DFQATT and CDR2 SNEGSKA (reference sequence). V lost 2 bases and J lost 2; bases outside the gene matches: 15. The CDR3 DNA sequence: TGCAGTGCTAGAAAACTCGGGTCGACCGGGACTAGCGCCTACGAGCAGTACTTC. It codes for CSARKLGSTGTSAYEQYF.

In its sample, this clonotype was seen a few times. The rearrangement links TRBV5-6 to TRBJ2-3; TRBD2 might be the D (5 bases). Germline V gene sequence: CDR1 SGHDT, CDR2 YYEEEE. V was trimmed by 0 bases and J by 5 bases, leaving 19 bases between them. This CDR3 has 17 amino acids. CDR3 DNA: TGTGCCAGCAGCTTGGCTCGTCGCGGGTCCCAAGGAGATACGCAGTATTTT. The encoded protein is CASSLARRGSQGDTQYF.

The V call is TRBV4-2, the J call TRBJ1-5; 7 bases align to TRBD1. The CDR3 is 18 residues long. The V gene end was trimmed by 0 bases and the J gene end by 0 bases; junction bases not matched to a gene: 8. Germline V gene data show CDR1 as LGHNA and CDR2 as YNFKEQ. The CDR3 nucleotides are TGTGCCAGCAGCCAAGAGCGACAGGGAAAATATAGCAATCAGCCCCAGCATTTT. Protein product: CASSQERQGKYSNQPQHF.

This clonotype turned up a few times. The chain employs TRBV6-5 and TRBJ1-1, with D perhaps matching TRBD1 (6 bases). V gave up 6 bases and J gave up 8 bases, with 19 bases separating them. Germline V gene sequence: CDR1 MNHEY, CDR2 SVGAGI. This CDR3 is built from 14 residues. The chain's CDR3 is CASRPSVRDREAFF. Here the CDR3 DNA reads TGTGCCAGCAGGCCCTCGGTCCGTGACAGGGAAGCTTTCTTT.

This sequence joins TRBV7-9 and TRBJ2-1, with 10 positions matching TRBD1. The CDR3 runs to 18 residues. The V gene's germline CDR1 is SEHNR and CDR2 FQNEAQ (reference sequence). Trimming removed 3 bases from V and 4 bases from J; junction bases left unmatched: 12. The CDR3 loop reads CASSFPVRRTGGYNEQFF. The CDR3 DNA reads TGTGCCAGCAGCTTTCCCGTCAGAAGGACAGGGGGATACAATGAGCAGTTCTTC.

The genes are TRBV5-6 and TRBJ2-3; TRBD2 agrees at 10 bases. From germline, CDR1 is SGHDT and CDR2 YYEEEE. CDR3 length equals 15 residues. V lost 4 bases, J lost 6 bases, and 8 bases stayed unmatched. The CDR3 DNA reads TGTGCCAGCAGCGGACTAGCGGTCTCGGGGGATACGCAGTATTTT. This gives the protein CASSGLAVSGDTQYF. Drawing the rest from reference TRBV5-6 and TRBJ2-3, the complete variable domain is DAGVTQSPTHLIKTRGQQVTLRCSPKSGHDTVSWYQQALGQGPQFIFQYYEEEERQRGNFPDRFSGHQFPNYSSELNVNALLLGDSALYLCASSGLAVSGDTQYFGPGTRLTVL.

In this sample, this clonotype turned up a few times. The rearrangement links TRBV6-5 to TRBJ2-1; 7 bases match TRBD1. Germline V gene sequence: CDR1 MNHEY, CDR2 SVGAGI. This CDR3 has 13 amino acids. The trim removed 6 bases at V and 4 bases at J, leaving 3 bases unmatched. CDR3 DNA: TGTGCCAGCAGGGGACAGAATTACAATGAGCAGTTCTTC. It yields the protein CASRGQNYNEQFF.

The chain links TRBV5-6 to TRBJ2-7; the D gene is possibly TRBD1 (6 bases). Trimming pared 3 bases from V and 0 bases from J, leaving 13 bases between. Germline V gene sequence: CDR1 SGHDT, CDR2 YYEEEE. CDR3 size: 15 residues. This CDR3 reads CASSWGRQLSYEQYF. CDR3 sequence (DNA): TGTGCCAGCAGCTGGGGGCGACAGCTCTCCTACGAGCAGTACTTC.